This T cell receptor (beta chain) was obtained from a study of T cells after posttransplantation cyclophosphamide. Treatment was busulfan-fludarabine conditioning, a marrow graft, and cyclophosphamide on days +3 and +4. Trimming cost V 3 bases and J 0 bases, with 12 bases left between them. This CDR3 spans 17 amino acids. Germline CDR1 LGHNT, CDR2 FRNRAP. Study-level results: After PTCy, TRB diversity resembled that of CNI/methotrexate controls. Donor-recipient repertoire similarity was low at 1-2 months, rising over year one.

Produced via immunoSEQ multiplex PCR; TCRdb's table is partial and in-frame only. This table holds under 50,000 clones, about 90% found once. Concerning this clone: Its antigen is as yet unknown.

The origin of this receptor is a male patient in his sixties or seventies who received an allogeneic stem cell transplant from a related donor and was CMV-positive. Among the T cells, some may be from the graft donor. J is TRBJ1-6 and V is TRBV12-5; D perhaps matches TRBD1 (5 bases). The input for sequencing was PBMCs, taken roughly 60 days after allogeneic stem cell transplant with posttransplant cyclophosphamide. The CDR3 DNA reads as TGTGCTAGTGGTTTTGGGACTGAAAGCTCCTATAATTCACCCCTCCACTTT. Translating it yields CASGFGTESSYNSPLHF.